This TCR beta chain was found in a study of T cells expressing NK-cell markers. Whole-study context: TCR beta repertoires came from sorted CD3+CD56+NKG2C+, CD3+CD56+NKG2C- and CD3+CD56-NKG2C+ T cells. Out of eight donors sequenced, seven tested HCMV-seropositive and the remaining one seronegative.

Each CDR3 protein gets one entry in TCRdb, which reprocessed the 5' RACE reads and gives no DNA. This sample's table reports about 260,000 distinct CDR3 sequences. This CDR3 region has 13 residues. Germline lookup yields CDR1 DFQATT and CDR2 SNEGSKA (reference sequence). The chain carries TRBV20-1 and TRBJ1-4. Input material: blood T cells: a sorted CD56 or NKG2C T cell subset, CD4+ or CD8+ T cells, or bulk PBMC T cells (not recorded which). The sequence was obtained from a young man in good health. CDR3 residues: CSATDGFREKLFF.